This T cell receptor (beta chain) derives from a study of blood T cell repertoires in COVID-19. At the level of the study: Acute and convalescent COVID-19 specimens originated in the United States, Italy and Spain. PBMCs, B-cell-depleted T cells, or T cells provided the cDNA or gDNA that made up the material.

CDR1 and CDR2 from the germline V gene are LGHDT and YNNKEL (reference sequence). Trimming removed 4 bases at V and 6 bases at J, with 16 bases between. This CDR3 comprises 15 residues. Authors' processing steps: Scientists estimated how many nucleated cells there were by amplifying reference gene primers. The assay was immunoSEQ multiplex PCR, and TCRdb's table has in-frame clones only and misses some. The V and J calls and clone size were taken over from that table, and D and trimming were inferred from the DNA. The sample has roughly 120,000 clones, almost 80% seen once. The clonotype originates from an elderly woman with active or convalescent COVID-19. The chain combines TRBV3-1 (or the pseudogene TRBV3-2) with TRBJ2-1, with a tentative D call TRBD2 (5 bases). The sample consisted of peripheral blood. The CDR3 coding sequence is TGTGCCAGCAGCCTCACTTGGGAGATAGCCAATGAGCAGTTCTTC. Its protein is CASSLTWEIANEQFF.